Listed below are T cell receptor beta chains from one sample, sequenced in a study of blood T cell repertoires in COVID-19. TCRdb's copy holds only in-frame clones and misses some; the assay was immunoSEQ multiplex PCR. The table lists 55,000 to 65,000 clones, about 90% of them singletons, with about 9% in the top ten. Sequenced material: peripheral blood. The receptors originated from a human donor with active COVID-19. The donor label of this sample is uncertain. Each CDR3 is given with its conserved first and last residue.

>TRBJ2-1|TRBV27
CASSDRGRVEQFF
>TRBJ1-5|TRBV7-9
CASSLGSNSNQPQHF
>TRBJ2-5|TRBV9
CASSVLAGAETQYF
>TRBJ2-7|TRBV2
CASTQSQGRYEQYF
>TRBJ1-2|TRBV25-1
CASSEGWGGYGGYTF
>TRBJ1-3|TRBV7-6
CASSLALAGSGNTIYF
>TRBJ1-6|TRBV7-9
CASTLVSGGYNSPLHF
>TRBJ2-1|TRBV28
CASSPRGARDNEQFF
>TRBJ2-7|TRBV9
CASSPEASSYEQYF
>TRBJ1-1|TRBV11-2
CASTPGSRTEAFF
>TRBJ2-3|TRBV6-5
CASSWDSGGASDTQYF
>TRBJ1-1|TRBV7-9
CASSLVGGAVGTEAFF
>TRBJ1-5|TRBV19
CASSAGTGQAQPQHF
>TRBJ1-5|TRBV7-8
CASSLLSNQPQHF
>TRBJ2-3|TRBV7-2
CASSFLAEHPRDTQYF
>TRBJ1-1|TRBV12-3/TRBV12-4
CASSLDRVSEAFF
>TRBJ2-5|TRBV5-6
CASSLGGGETQYF
>TRBJ1-1|TRBV28
CASSPTGEGTEAFF
>TRBJ2-1|TRBV7-7
CASSLAVGQGLNEQFF
>TRBJ2-5|TRBV6-5
CASRRTETVGTQYF
>TRBJ2-7|TRBV6-2/TRBV6-3
CASSYKVTGSTYEQYF
>TRBJ2-1|TRBV10-3
CAISGGGFSYNEQFF
>TRBJ1-1|TRBV27
CASSLGGAMGEAFF
>TRBJ2-7|TRBV6-6
CASSYRTGSSYEQYF
>TRBJ2-2|TRBV29-1
CSVEDGAPWTGELFF
>TRBJ2-3|TRBV11-2
CASSSTGTQYF
>TRBJ1-5|TRBV7-9
CASSIGGAGNQPQHF
>TRBJ2-3|TRBV10-1
CASSTSTGLAGDTDTQYF
>TRBJ2-5|TRBV7-7
CASSLNRGLQETQYF
>TRBJ1-1|TRBV19
CASATDSLNTEAFF
>TRBJ1-2|TRBV2
CASSPGYYGYTF
>TRBJ2-3|TRBV5-4
CASSLALTGPSTDTQYF
>TRBJ2-3|TRBV15
CATSRELAGVDTQYF
>TRBJ2-5|TRBV5-4
CASSLQPSQETQYF
>TRBJ2-1|TRBV2
CASSEVGSGSVSNEQFF
>TRBJ2-7|TRBV27
CASSLSQPEGLLLAGSYEQYF
>TRBJ1-4|TRBV28
CASRAGGENEKLFF
>TRBJ1-3|TRBV7-2
CASSLDGSNYGNTIYF
>TRBJ2-2|TRBV11-2
CASSLLRTANTGELFF
>TRBJ2-6|TRBV10-3
CAIRGQPSSGANVLTF
>TRBJ2-1|TRBV28
CASREDRDRDYNEQFF
>TRBJ2-1|TRBV7-3
CASSFDRGAYNEQFF
>TRBJ2-3|TRBV12-3/TRBV12-4
CAPLGGDTDTQYF
>TRBJ2-7|TRBV7-9
CASSRLELGEQYF
>TRBJ2-1|TRBV7-3
CASSPTGMGEQFF
>TRBJ2-3|TRBV5-4
CASSSAEGTDTQYF
>TRBJ2-7|TRBV19
CASSISAGSPGRNEQYF
>TRBJ1-5|TRBV28
CASLTPYSNQPQHF
>TRBJ2-7|TRBV27
CASSDREGRDEQYF
>TRBJ2-7|TRBV10-3
CAISGTRSEQYF
>TRBJ2-1|TRBV21-1
CASSPYRPGLAGVVYNEQFF
>TRBJ1-1|TRBV27
CASSLTGDTEAFF
>TRBJ1-3|TRBV19
CASSPGQVSGNTIYF
>TRBJ2-1|TRBV5-1
CASSPSGTSGYNEQFF
>TRBJ2-2|TRBV29-1
CSVQRTSGSTGELFF
>TRBJ2-2|TRBV9
CASRQTGLAQGELFF
>TRBJ1-1|TRBV1
CTSSYRGRENTEAFF
>TRBJ1-4|TRBV5-8
CASSLGTGGRTNEKLFF
>TRBJ2-3|TRBV10-3
CAIGEQGDFTDTQYF
>TRBJ1-2|TRBV27
CASSRLYGAGYGYTF